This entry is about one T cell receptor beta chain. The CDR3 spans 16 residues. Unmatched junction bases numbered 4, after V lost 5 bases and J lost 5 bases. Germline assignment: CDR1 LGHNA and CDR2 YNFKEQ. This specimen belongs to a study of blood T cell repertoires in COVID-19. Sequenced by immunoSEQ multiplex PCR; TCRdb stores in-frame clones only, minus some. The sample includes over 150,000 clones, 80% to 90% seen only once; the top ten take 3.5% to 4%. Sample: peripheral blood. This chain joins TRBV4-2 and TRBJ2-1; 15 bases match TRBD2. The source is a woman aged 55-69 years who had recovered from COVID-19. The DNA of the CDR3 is TGTGCCAGCAGCGGAGGACTAGCGGGGGGGGACAATGAGCAGTTCTTC. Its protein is CASSGGLAGGDNEQFF.